The clone carrying this TCR beta chain was detected only a few times. This sample is part of a study of T cells in Graves' hyperthyroidism and ophthalmopathy. The study defined stable Graves' hyperthyroidism as no ophthalmopathy progression within 18 months. The CDR3 regions of TCR beta were amplified from RNA transcripts. The TCR CDR3 first-round RT-PCR relied on the HTBI primer set. One entry per CDR3 protein results from TCRdb running MiXCR on the multiplex PCR reads. The sample comprises hundreds of thousands of distinct CDR3 sequences, 13% to 15% of which are singletons, and roughly a tenth rests with the top ten. V was pared by 3 bases and J by 7 bases, with 10 bases between. The CDR3 has 13 residues. Germline V gives CDR1 LNHDA, CDR2 SQIVND (reference sequence).

This TCR derives from a woman younger than 30 with Graves' hyperthyroidism. V usage is TRBV19 and J usage is TRBJ1-5; D is unresolved. Sequencing was done on a sample of blood. DNA of the CDR3: TGTGCCAGTAGTATTCCACAAGGGCAGCCCCAGCATTTT. This codes for CASSIPQGQPQHF.